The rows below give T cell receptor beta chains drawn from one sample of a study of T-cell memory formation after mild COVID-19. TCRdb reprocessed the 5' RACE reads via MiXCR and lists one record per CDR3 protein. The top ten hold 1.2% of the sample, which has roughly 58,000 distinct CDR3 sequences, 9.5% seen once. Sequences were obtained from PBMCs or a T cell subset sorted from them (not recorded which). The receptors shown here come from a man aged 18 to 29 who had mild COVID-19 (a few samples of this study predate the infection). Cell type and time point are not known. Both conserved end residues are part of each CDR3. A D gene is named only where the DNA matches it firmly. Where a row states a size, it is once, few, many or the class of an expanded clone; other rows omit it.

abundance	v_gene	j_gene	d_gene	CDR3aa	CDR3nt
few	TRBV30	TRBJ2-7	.	CAWSQLRGSYEQYF	TGTGCCTGGAGTCAGTTACGGGGTTCCTACGAGCAGTACTTC
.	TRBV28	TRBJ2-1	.	CASSLGGVAHGEQFF	TGTGCCAGCAGTTTAGGTGGGGTTGCTCATGGTGAGCAGTTCTTC
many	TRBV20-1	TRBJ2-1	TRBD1	CSAPSTGTGHNEQFF	TGCAGTGCCCCGAGTACCGGGACAGGGCACAATGAGCAGTTCTTC
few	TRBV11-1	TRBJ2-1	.	CASSSGTLGSNEQFF	TGTGCCAGCAGCTCCGGAACGTTGGGCAGCAATGAGCAGTTCTTC
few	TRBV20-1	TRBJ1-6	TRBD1	CSANRGPNSPLHF	TGCAGTGCGAACAGGGGGCCAAATTCACCCCTCCACTTT
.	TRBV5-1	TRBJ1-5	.	CASSASGANQPQHF	TGCGCCAGCAGCGCATCGGGAGCAAATCAGCCCCAGCATTTT
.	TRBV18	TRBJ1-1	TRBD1	CASSPRTGLNTEAFF	TGTGCCAGCTCACCAAGGACAGGACTGAACACTGAAGCTTTCTTT
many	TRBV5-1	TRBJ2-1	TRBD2	CASSTAGTSGGAGANYNEQFF	TGCGCCAGCAGCACCGCCGGGACTAGCGGGGGGGCGGGCGCCAACTACAATGAGCAGTTCTTC
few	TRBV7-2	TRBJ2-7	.	CASTRAGAYEQYF	TGTGCCAGCACCAGGGCAGGCGCCTACGAGCAGTACTTC
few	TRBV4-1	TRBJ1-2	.	CASSQPGRPYYGYTF	TGCGCCAGCAGCCAGCCGGGACGCCCTTACTATGGCTACACCTTC
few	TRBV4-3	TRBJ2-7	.	CASSPRLGGDEQYF	TGCGCCAGCAGCCCCAGACTAGGAGGGGACGAGCAGTACTTC
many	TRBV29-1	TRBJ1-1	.	CSVEPFVNTEAFF	TGCAGCGTTGAACCGTTTGTGAACACTGAAGCTTTCTTT
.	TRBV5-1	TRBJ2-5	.	CASSEQSAQPETQYF	TGCGCCAGCAGCGAGCAGTCGGCGCAGCCAGAGACCCAGTACTTC
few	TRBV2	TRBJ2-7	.	CASSAGPWGSYEQYF	TGTGCCAGCAGCGCGGGACCGTGGGGTTCCTACGAGCAGTACTTC
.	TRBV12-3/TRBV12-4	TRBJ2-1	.	CASSLRGGVSYNEQFF	TGTGCCAGCAGTTTAAGGGGCGGGGTATCCTACAATGAGCAGTTCTTC
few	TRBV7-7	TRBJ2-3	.	CASSPTTVVQDTQYF	TGTGCTAGCAGCCCGACGACGGTTGTCCAAGATACGCAGTATTTT
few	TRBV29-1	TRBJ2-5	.	CSGLRDTGSRETQYF	TGCAGCGGACTGAGGGACACGGGATCCAGGGAGACCCAGTACTTC
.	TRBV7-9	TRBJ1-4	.	CASSVGPEKLFF	TGTGCCAGCAGCGTCGGGCCGGAAAAACTGTTTTTT
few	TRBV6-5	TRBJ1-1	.	CASRKRTEAFF	TGTGCCAGCAGGAAAAGAACTGAAGCTTTCTTT
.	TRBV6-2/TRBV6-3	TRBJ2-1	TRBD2	CASSYWVAGRDEQFF	TGTGCCAGCAGTTACTGGGTCGCGGGGAGGGATGAGCAGTTCTTC
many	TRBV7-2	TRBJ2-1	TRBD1	CASSFRTGGGEQFF	TGTGCCAGCAGCTTTCGGACAGGGGGCGGTGAGCAGTTCTTC
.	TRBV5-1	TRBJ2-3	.	CASSLGAEYLTDTQYF	TGCGCCAGCAGCTTGGGGGCAGAATACCTCACAGATACGCAGTATTTT
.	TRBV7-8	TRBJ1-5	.	CASSATGSNQPQHF	TGTGCCAGCAGCGCCACAGGGAGCAATCAGCCCCAGCATTTT
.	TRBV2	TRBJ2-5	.	CASNAGFRPQYF	TGTGCCAGCAACGCAGGGTTTCGCCCCCAGTACTTC
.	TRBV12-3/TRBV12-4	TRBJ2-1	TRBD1	CASRGSGGDDEQFF	TGTGCCAGCAGGGGGTCAGGGGGCGACGATGAGCAGTTCTTC
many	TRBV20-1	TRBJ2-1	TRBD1	CSARGDRGYNEQFF	TGCAGTGCTAGAGGGGACAGGGGTTACAATGAGCAGTTCTTC
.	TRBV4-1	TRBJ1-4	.	CASSQVSRGNEKLFF	TGCGCCAGCAGCCAAGTCTCTCGGGGGAATGAAAAACTGTTTTTT
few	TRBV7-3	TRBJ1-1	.	CASSLIPQDEAFF	TGTGCCAGCAGCTTAATCCCGCAGGATGAAGCTTTCTTT
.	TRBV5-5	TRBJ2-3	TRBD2	CASSQAGSGEVDTQYF	TGTGCCAGCAGCCAAGCAGGTAGCGGGGAGGTAGATACGCAGTATTTT
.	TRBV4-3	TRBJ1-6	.	CASSQVGGVLHF	TGCGCCAGCAGCCAAGTCGGAGGGGTCCTCCACTTT
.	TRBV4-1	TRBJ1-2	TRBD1	CASSQAGSGQGTYGYTF	TGCGCCAGCAGCCAAGCGGGCTCTGGACAGGGAACCTATGGCTACACCTTC
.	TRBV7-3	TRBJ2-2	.	CASRLRPNTGELFF	TGTGCCAGCAGACTAAGACCGAACACCGGGGAGCTGTTTTTT
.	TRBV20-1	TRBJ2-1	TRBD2	CSARELAGYNEQFF	TGCAGTGCTAGGGAACTAGCGGGGTACAATGAGCAGTTCTTC
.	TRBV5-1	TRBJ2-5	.	CASSLTYMETQYF	TGCGCCAGCAGCTTGACCTACATGGAGACCCAGTACTTC
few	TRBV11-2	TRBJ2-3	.	CASSLAPGEGVNTQYF	TGTGCCAGCAGCCTAGCCCCCGGGGAGGGGGTAAATACGCAGTATTTT
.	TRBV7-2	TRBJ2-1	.	CASSLVLSFEQFF	TGTGCCAGCAGCTTAGTTCTAAGCTTTGAGCAGTTCTTC
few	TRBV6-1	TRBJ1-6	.	CASSEAQASRLHF	TGTGCCAGCAGTGAAGCGCAAGCTTCTCGCCTCCACTTT
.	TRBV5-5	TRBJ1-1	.	CASSGGQPNTEAFF	TGTGCCAGCAGCGGTGGGCAGCCGAACACTGAAGCTTTCTTT
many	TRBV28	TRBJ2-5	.	CASSPVWSETQYF	TGTGCCAGCAGTCCGGTCTGGTCGGAGACCCAGTACTTC
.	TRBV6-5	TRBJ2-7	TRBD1	CASSPGQGRYEQYF	TGTGCCAGCAGTCCGGGACAGGGGCGGTACGAGCAGTACTTC
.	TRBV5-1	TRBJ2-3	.	CASSLAAVGGTDTQYF	TGCGCCAGCAGCTTGGCCGCGGTGGGAGGCACAGATACGCAGTATTTT
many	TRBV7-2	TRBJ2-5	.	CASSLAGDGFKETQYF	TGTGCCAGCAGCTTAGCCGGGGACGGATTTAAAGAGACCCAGTACTTC
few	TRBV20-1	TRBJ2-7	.	CSARYRDSYEQYF	TGCAGTGCTAGATACAGGGATTCCTACGAGCAGTACTTC
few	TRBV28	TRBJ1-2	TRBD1	CASNPGTGGDYGYTF	TGTGCCAGCAACCCCGGGACAGGGGGCGACTATGGCTACACCTTC
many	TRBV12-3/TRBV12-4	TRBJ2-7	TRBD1	CASSPTGTGGSGYF	TGTGCCAGCAGCCCGACCGGGACAGGGGGCTCCGGGTACTTC
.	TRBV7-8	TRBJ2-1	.	CASSPAEGNEQFF	TGTGCCAGCAGCCCGGCCGAAGGGAATGAGCAGTTCTTC
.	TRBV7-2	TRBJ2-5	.	CASSFAERETQYF	TGTGCCAGCAGCTTCGCGGAGCGGGAGACCCAGTACTTC
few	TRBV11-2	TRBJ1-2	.	CASSVGDYGYTF	TGTGCCAGCAGCGTGGGGGACTATGGCTACACCTTC
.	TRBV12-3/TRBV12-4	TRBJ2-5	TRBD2	CASSPRLASETQYF	TGTGCCAGCAGCCCCAGACTAGCGTCAGAGACCCAGTACTTC
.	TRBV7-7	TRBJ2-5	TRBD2	CASSRAVVAGPQETQYF	TGTGCCAGCAGCCGAGCTGTAGTAGCGGGACCCCAAGAGACCCAGTACTTC
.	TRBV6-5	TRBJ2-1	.	CASSYFAAIGNEQFF	TGTGCCAGCAGTTACTTTGCCGCGATAGGGAATGAGCAGTTCTTC
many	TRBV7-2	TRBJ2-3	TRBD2	CASSFRAGNTDTQYF	TGTGCCAGCAGCTTTCGAGCGGGGAACACAGATACGCAGTATTTT
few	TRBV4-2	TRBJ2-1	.	CASSQAFGPYNEQFF	TGTGCCAGCAGCCAGGCCTTCGGGCCCTACAATGAGCAGTTCTTC
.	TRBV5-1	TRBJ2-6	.	CARRALGGANVLTF	TGCGCCAGACGGGCCCTAGGGGGGGCCAACGTCCTGACTTTC
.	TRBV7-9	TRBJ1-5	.	CASSPSNQPQHF	TGTGCCAGCAGCCCCTCAAATCAGCCCCAGCATTTT
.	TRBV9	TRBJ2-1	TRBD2	CASSVGIAGGPSNEQFF	TGTGCCAGCAGCGTAGGGATAGCGGGGGGGCCGAGTAATGAGCAGTTCTTC
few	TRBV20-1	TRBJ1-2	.	CSAGENYGYTF	TGCAGTGCAGGGGAGAACTATGGCTACACCTTC